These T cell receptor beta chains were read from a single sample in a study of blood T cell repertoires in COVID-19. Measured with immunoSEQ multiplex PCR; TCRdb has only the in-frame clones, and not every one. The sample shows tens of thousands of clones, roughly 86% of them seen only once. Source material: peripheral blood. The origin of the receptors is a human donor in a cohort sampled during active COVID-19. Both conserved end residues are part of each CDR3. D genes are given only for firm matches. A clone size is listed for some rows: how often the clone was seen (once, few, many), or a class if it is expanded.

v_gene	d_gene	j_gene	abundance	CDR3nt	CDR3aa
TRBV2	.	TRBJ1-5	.	TGTGCCAGCACGCTGGGGACTGGCGGCAATCAGCCCCAGCATTTT	CASTLGTGGNQPQHF
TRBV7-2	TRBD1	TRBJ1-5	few	TGTGCCAGCAGCCTGGACAGGGAAGGGCCCCAGCATTTT	CASSLDREGPQHF
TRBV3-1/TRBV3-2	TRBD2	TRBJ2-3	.	TGTGCCAGCAGACGAGCGGGGGGGCCGGATACGCAGTATTTT	CASRRAGGPDTQYF
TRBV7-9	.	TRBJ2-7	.	TGTGCCAGCAGCTCACTGCCAGGGGACTCCTACGAGCAGTACTTC	CASSSLPGDSYEQYF
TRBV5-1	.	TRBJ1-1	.	TGCGCCAGCAGTTCAGAAGGGGGACCTAGCACTGAAGCTTTCTTT	CASSSEGGPSTEAFF
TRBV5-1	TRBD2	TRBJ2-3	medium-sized	TGCGCCAGCAGCTTGACAGCGGGGGGGCCTATCACAGATACGCAGTATTTT	CASSLTAGGPITDTQYF
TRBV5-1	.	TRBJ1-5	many	TGCGCCAGCAGCTTGGGACAGTCTCCCCAGCATTTT	CASSLGQSPQHF
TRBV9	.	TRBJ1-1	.	TGTGCCAGCAGCGTAGTGGGGGGATCTGAAGCTTTCTTT	CASSVVGGSEAFF
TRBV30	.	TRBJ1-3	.	TGTGCCTGGAGTGGCGGGGGGAGAAACACCATATATTTT	CAWSGGGRNTIYF
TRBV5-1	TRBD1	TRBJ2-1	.	TGCGCCAGCAGCTTCACAGGGGGCTTTAACAATGAGCAGTTCTTC	CASSFTGGFNNEQFF
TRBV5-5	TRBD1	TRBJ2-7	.	TGTGCCAGCAGCTTGTCTGGGACAGGGGTTTACGAGCAGTACTTC	CASSLSGTGVYEQYF
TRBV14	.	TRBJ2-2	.	TGTGCCAGCAGCCAAGTCCCCCAGGGAAGGGAGCTGTTTTTT	CASSQVPQGRELFF
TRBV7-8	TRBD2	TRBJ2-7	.	TGTGCCAGCAGCGCAGCCGGGACTAAAGCCTACGAGCAGTACTTC	CASSAAGTKAYEQYF
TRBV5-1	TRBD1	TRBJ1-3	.	TGCGCCAGCAGCACCAGCGGACAGGGGGCTGGAAACACCATATATTTT	CASSTSGQGAGNTIYF
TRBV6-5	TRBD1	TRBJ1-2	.	TGTGCCAGCAGTTACTTAGGACAGGGGGCCGTTTCTCGCTACACCTTC	CASSYLGQGAVSRYTF
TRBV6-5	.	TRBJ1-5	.	TGTGCCAGCAGTTATCGGGGTGATCAGCCCCAGCATTTT	CASSYRGDQPQHF
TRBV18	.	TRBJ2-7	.	TGTGCCAGCTCACCTCGGTCCGGGGGATACGAGCAGTACTTC	CASSPRSGGYEQYF
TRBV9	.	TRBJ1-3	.	TGTGCCAGCAGCCTACTGCCGTTCTCTGGAAACACCATATATTTT	CASSLLPFSGNTIYF
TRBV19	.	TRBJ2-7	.	TGTGCCAGTAGTACCCCGATGGGGGGCGAGCAGTACTTC	CASSTPMGGEQYF
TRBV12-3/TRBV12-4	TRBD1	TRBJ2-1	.	TGTGCCAGCAGGGACAGGAGGAATGAGCAGTTCTTC	CASRDRRNEQFF
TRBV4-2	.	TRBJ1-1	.	TGTGCCAGCAGCCATGAGGACAGCCGAAACACTGAAGCTTTCTTT	CASSHEDSRNTEAFF
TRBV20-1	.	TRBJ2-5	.	TGCAGTGCTAGTCTTGAGACCCAGTACTTC	CSASLETQYF